This is a list of T cell receptor beta chains from one sample in a study of T cell changes during pregnancy in multiple sclerosis. The data were produced by immunoSEQ multiplex PCR, yet TCRdb's version contains in-frame clones alone and is incomplete. The profile covers 60,000 to 90,000 clones, with just over 90% appearing a single time and just over 2.5% taken by the ten largest. The source was peripheral blood, collected after pregnancy. The receptors come from a female donor in good health, enrolled as a control in a pregnancy study. Both conserved end residues are part of each CDR3. The D gene is left open where the match is weak. Clone size is stated in some rows and not others, as once, few, many or a class when expanded.

cdr3_nt	cdr3_aa	v_call	d_call	j_call	clone_size
TGTGCCAGCAGCTACAGTTACTCTGGAAACACCATATATTTT	CASSYSYSGNTIYF	TRBV14	NA	TRBJ1-3	once
TGTGCCAGCAGTGAGGGACTAGTTGATACCGGGGAGCTGTTTTTT	CASSEGLVDTGELFF	TRBV25-1	TRBD2	TRBJ2-2	NA
TGTGCCAGCAGCGTAGGAGAATCTGGAAACACCATATATTTT	CASSVGESGNTIYF	TRBV9	NA	TRBJ1-3	once
TGTGCCAGCAGCCTTCTCTCCGGCGGGACCCAGTACTTC	CASSLLSGGTQYF	TRBV7-8	NA	TRBJ2-5	NA
TGTGCCGGGAGTACAGGGCCCAATCAGCCCCAGCATTTT	CAGSTGPNQPQHF	TRBV7-2	NA	TRBJ1-5	NA
TGTGCCAGCAGTCTTGCAGGGGGCACTGAAGCTTTCTTT	CASSLAGGTEAFF	TRBV25-1	TRBD1	TRBJ1-1	once
TGTGCCAGCAGCTTCCCGGGTCCCTACGAGCAGTACTTC	CASSFPGPYEQYF	TRBV5-8	NA	TRBJ2-7	NA
TGTGCCAGCAGAACCCGGACTAGCGGATACAATGAGCAGTTCTTC	CASRTRTSGYNEQFF	TRBV6-6	TRBD2	TRBJ2-1	NA
TGTGCCAGCAGCACATATCTCAGGGGGGACACTGAAGCTTTCTTT	CASSTYLRGDTEAFF	TRBV7-2	TRBD1	TRBJ1-1	NA
TGTGCCAGTAGGATGATTTGGAGTAGCAATCAGCCCCAGCATTTT	CASRMIWSSNQPQHF	TRBV19	NA	TRBJ1-5	NA
TGTGCCAGCAGCTTGGGGGGGGGAGCGATGAACACTGAAGCTTTCTTT	CASSLGGGAMNTEAFF	TRBV5-5	NA	TRBJ1-1	NA
TGTGCCAGCAGCCTAACGGGACAGGGCACAGATACGCAGTATTTT	CASSLTGQGTDTQYF	TRBV6-5	TRBD1	TRBJ2-3	NA
TGCGCCAGCAGCGTAAGCGGGGGCTCCTACAATGAGCAGTTCTTC	CASSVSGGSYNEQFF	TRBV5-1	TRBD2	TRBJ2-1	NA
TGTGCCAGCAGTTCCCAGGGGACAAGCTCCTACGAGCAGTACTTC	CASSSQGTSSYEQYF	TRBV28	NA	TRBJ2-7	NA
TGTGCCAGCAGCTTAATGGGGGGGCGGGGGAATGAGCAGTTCTTC	CASSLMGGRGNEQFF	TRBV7-2	NA	TRBJ2-1	NA